This TCR beta chain was obtained from a study of T cells after yellow fever vaccination. Study results and limitations: Although most clonotypes did not, a small share appeared in both CD4 and CD8 compartments. A large majority of primary-vaccination clones showed up again after the booster (approximately 96% CD4, approximately 90% CD8).

The V end lost 7 bases, the J end lost 4 bases, and 19 bases lay between the germline ends. The germline V gene encodes CDR1 MNHEY and CDR2 SMNVEV (reference sequence). There are 16 residues in the CDR3. MiXCR was run by TCRdb on the 5' RACE reads, yielding one entry per CDR3 protein. The repertoire has roughly 160,000 distinct CDR3 sequences, around 9.7% of them found once; the top ten carry around 35%. Notes on this clonotype: Its antigen is undetermined.

This chain joins TRBV27 and TRBJ2-2; D assignment may be TRBD1 or TRBD2 (6 bases each). The sequences come from CD8+ T cells sorted from PBMCs, collected 45 days after the yellow fever booster vaccination. This receptor was obtained from a man between 18 and 29 years old who received the YFV17D yellow fever vaccine. DNA for the CDR3: TGTGCCAGCATCCCCCTAGGGGGGTTTGGCACCGGGGAGCTGTTTTTT. This encodes CASIPLGGFGTGELFF.